Reported below is one T cell receptor (beta chain). This specimen comes from a study of blood T cells in healthy people across ages. The use of a sample-barcoded 5' primer and a J-beta primer mix characterized a second PCR of roughly 6 to 11 cycles. TCRdb re-called the 5' RACE reads through MiXCR, storing one row per CDR3 protein. The sample contains some 890,000 distinct CDR3 sequences, under 35% of which appear only once. No fewer than 5.5 micrograms of total RNA were isolated from every sample. This CDR3 region has 15 residues. Germline V CDR1 and CDR2: DFQATT, SNEGSKA (reference sequence). The ends lost 0 bases at V and 11 bases at J; junction bases unmatched: 15. In addition, the sample was reused for a study of T cells of mothers and their children. Per that paper: A few healthy Caucasian mothers gave samples, and so did their six children. Around 3 million TCR beta reads per child versus over 9 million per mother.

The sequenced sample was blood. The V call is TRBV20-1, the J call TRBJ2-5, with TRBD2 matching 7 bases. The clonotype was recovered from a woman aged 35 to 49 in good health. The CDR3 nucleotides are TGCAGTGCTAGAGATATTGGCGGGGGATCGTATGAGCAGTACTTC. This sequence encodes CSARDIGGGSYEQYF.